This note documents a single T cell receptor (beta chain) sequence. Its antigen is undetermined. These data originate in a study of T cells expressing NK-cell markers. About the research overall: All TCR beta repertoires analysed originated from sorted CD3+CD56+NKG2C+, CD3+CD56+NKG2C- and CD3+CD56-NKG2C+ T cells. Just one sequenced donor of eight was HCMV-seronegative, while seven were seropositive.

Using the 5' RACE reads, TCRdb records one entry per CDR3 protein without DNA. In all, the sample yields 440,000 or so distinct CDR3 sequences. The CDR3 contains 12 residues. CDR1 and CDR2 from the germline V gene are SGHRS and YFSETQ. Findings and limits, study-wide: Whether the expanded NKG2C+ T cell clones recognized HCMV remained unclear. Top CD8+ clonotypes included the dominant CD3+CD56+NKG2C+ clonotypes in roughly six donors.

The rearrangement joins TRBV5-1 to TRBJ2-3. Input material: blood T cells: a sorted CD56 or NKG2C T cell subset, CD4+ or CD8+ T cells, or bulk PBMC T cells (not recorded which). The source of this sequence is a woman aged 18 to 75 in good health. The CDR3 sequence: CASRSHTDTQYF.